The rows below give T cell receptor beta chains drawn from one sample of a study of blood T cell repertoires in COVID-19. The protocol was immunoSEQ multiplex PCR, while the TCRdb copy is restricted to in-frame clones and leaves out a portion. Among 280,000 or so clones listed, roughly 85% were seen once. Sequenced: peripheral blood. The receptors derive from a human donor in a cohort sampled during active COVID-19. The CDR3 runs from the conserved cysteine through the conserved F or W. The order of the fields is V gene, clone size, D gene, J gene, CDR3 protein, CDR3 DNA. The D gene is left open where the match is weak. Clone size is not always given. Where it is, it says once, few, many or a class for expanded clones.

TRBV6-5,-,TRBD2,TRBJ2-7,CASSLAGVSYEQYF,TGTGCCAGCAGCCTAGCGGGAGTTAGCTACGAGCAGTACTTC
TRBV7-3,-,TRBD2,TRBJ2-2,CASSLTGLAGAKTGELFF,TGTGCCAGCAGCTTAACGGGGCTAGCGGGAGCCAAAACCGGGGAGCTGTTTTTT
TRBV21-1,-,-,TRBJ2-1,CASSPRGQAHSYNEQFF,TGTGCCAGCAGCCCGCGAGGACAGGCGCACTCCTACAATGAGCAGTTCTTC
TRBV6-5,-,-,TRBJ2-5,CASGEETQYF,TGTGCCAGCGGAGAAGAGACCCAGTACTTC
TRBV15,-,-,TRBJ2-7,CATSLLRGVGEQYF,TGTGCCACCAGTCTCTTACGGGGTGTAGGCGAGCAGTACTTC
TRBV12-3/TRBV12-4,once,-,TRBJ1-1,CASSFSTTEAFF,TGTGCCAGCAGTTTTAGTACGACTGAAGCTTTCTTT
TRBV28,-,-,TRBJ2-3,CASTHTDTQYF,TGTGCCAGCACCCACACAGATACGCAGTATTTT
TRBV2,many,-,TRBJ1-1,CASSSQGNTEAFF,TGTGCCAGCAGTTCCCAGGGGAACACTGAAGCTTTCTTT
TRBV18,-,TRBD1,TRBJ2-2,CASSPPRGRGPTGELFF,TGTGCCAGCTCACCACCGAGGGGCAGGGGGCCCACCGGGGAGCTGTTTTTT
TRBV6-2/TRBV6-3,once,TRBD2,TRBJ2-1,CASSSEIAGVKRNEQFF,TGTGCCAGCAGTTCCGAAATAGCGGGAGTAAAGCGAAATGAGCAGTTCTTC
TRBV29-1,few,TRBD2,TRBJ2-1,CSVLAANEQFF,TGCAGCGTGCTAGCGGCCAATGAGCAGTTCTTC
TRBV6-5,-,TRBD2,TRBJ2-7,CASSRGSSYEQYF,TGTGCCAGCAGTCGCGGGAGCTCCTACGAGCAGTACTTC
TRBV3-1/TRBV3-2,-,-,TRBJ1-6,CASRQTSGNSPLHF,TGTGCCAGCAGACAAACCTCCGGTAATTCACCCCTCCACTTT
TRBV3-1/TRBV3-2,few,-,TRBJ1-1,CASSRTGITEAFF,TGTGCCAGCAGCCGAACAGGGATCACTGAAGCTTTCTTT
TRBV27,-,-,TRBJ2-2,CASSRTPNTGELFF,TGTGCCAGCAGCCGGACTCCGAACACCGGGGAGCTGTTTTTT
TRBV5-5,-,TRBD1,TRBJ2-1,CASSDTLRDRVNEQFF,TGTGCCAGCAGCGATACTCTCCGGGACAGGGTGAATGAGCAGTTCTTC
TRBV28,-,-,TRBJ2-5,CASSIPGGPGADQYF,TGTGCCAGCAGTATCCCCGGGGGGCCGGGAGCGGACCAGTACTTC